This section outlines one T cell receptor beta chain sequence together with its context. Its antigen is unidentified. The sample belongs to a study of cytomegalovirus exposure and HLA in healthy donors. About the study: HLA-typed donors contributed some 87 million unique TCRs, which were held in an early data release. Study results and caveats: Indistinguishability led to the exclusion of some V segments, TRBV6-2 and TRBV6-3 included.

The study ran its PCR with 60 Vbeta and 13 Jbeta primers. Libraries were prepared by immunoSEQ multiplex PCR; TCRdb keeps only in-frame clonotypes and omits some of them. The data hold some 200,000 clones, with 75% to 80% observed a single time. The trim removed 4 bases at V and 1 base at J, leaving 17 bases unmatched. This CDR3 is built from 20 residues. Per germline, CDR1 SGHRS and CDR2 YFSETQ. Healthy donors of bone marrow made up the group. The chain combines TRBV5-1 with TRBJ1-1; TRBD1 aligns across 12 bases. The source of this sequence is a female donor in good health and CMV-seronegative. The sequenced sample was PBMCs. CDR3 DNA: TGCGCCAGCAGCCCTACCCCCGTTCGGGACAGGGGGCGCGGGAACACTGAAGCTTTCTTT. Encoded protein: CASSPTPVRDRGRGNTEAFF.